This T cell receptor (beta chain) was retrieved from a study of T cell repertoires in cytomegalovirus infection. Study overall: As its CMV epitopes, the study selected recently identified HLA-C-restricted and well-studied HLA-B-restricted targets. Indications of both CMV infection and matching HLA type were provided by public TCR beta signatures.

A remark on this clonotype: Its specificity is unknown.

Study-level results: HLA-C-restricted CMV-specific TCR beta clonotypes were dominant in the ex vivo response.

TCRdb fed the reads into MiXCR, producing one record per CDR3 protein. This sample has about 350,000 distinct CDR3 sequences, with just under 35% found just once. Here the sequenced sample was cultured PBMCs, taken from culture after CMV antigen stimulation. The clonotype comes from a human donor in good health (CMV status not recorded). Some clones in this sample may be carry-over from other donors' samples.

CDR3 region: CASSLPGGYLSTDTQYF. Written as DNA, the CDR3 is TGTGCCAGCAGTTTACCCGGGGGCTACCTTAGCACAGATACGCAGTATTTT. The rearrangement links TRBV27 to TRBJ2-3; either TRBD1 or TRBD2 may supply D (6 bases each). The CDR3 spans 17 residues. Germline CDR1 is MNHEY and CDR2 is SMNVEV (reference sequence). Trimming left V 2 bases short and J 0 bases short, with 15 bases between.